This note documents a single T cell receptor (beta chain) sequence. Its binding antigen is unknown. Base qualities were left out, and no much larger clone turns up one base away. The study was a case-control design nested within a healthcare worker cohort in London, UK, with weekly nasopharyngeal swab PCR tests and blood sampling. Healthcare workers were enrolled in the week of the UK lockdown, from 23 to 31 March 2020, and were followed every week for up to roughly 15 weeks. The sample is drawn from a study of early T cells in non-severe SARS-CoV-2 infection (dated by TCRdb to about 2021). Concerning the study at large: Bulk RNA from unsorted whole blood was used for TCR sequencing, so alpha and beta chains could not be paired.

The protocol used for the library was 5' RACE. The reads were generated on a NextSeq 500. The TCR library protocol attached unique molecular identifiers to individual cDNA molecules to correct for sequencing error and PCR bias. TCR alpha and beta chains were both sequenced, and the abundances of alpha and beta sequences in each sample were closely correlated with each other. Under the source paper's analysis protocol: Decombinator V4 was used to perform V gene, J gene and CDR3 annotation of TCR sequences. Expanded TCRs were defined as changing significantly between any two time points under a Poisson model with p below 0.0001. TCR abundances were normalised to the total number of TCRs sequenced in each sample and reported as counts per million. MAIT TCRs were defined by TRAV1-2 paired with TRAJ12, TRAJ20 or TRAJ33, and iNKT TCRs by TRAV10 paired with TRAJ18. VDJdb, accessed 1 November 2021, was searched for CMV, EBV and SARS-CoV-2 annotated TCRs, with TCRs annotated for multiple antigens excluded. TCRdb trimmed public reads at Q25 via fastp, called clones via MiXCR and kept in-frame beta chains. Rows matching on CDR3 protein sequence are summarized as one entry with the most common DNA and genes. These V and J calls derive from TCRdb rather than the authors' analysis. The sample table contains some 39,000 distinct CDR3 sequences; only one count was recorded for 3% to 4% of them. Just over 3% of the sample rests with the top ten.

Here is what the overall study found, with its caveats: VDJdb matching was skewed toward anti-spike CD8 responses and likely underestimated virus-specific expansions, missing private and CD4 specificities.

Trimmed from V: 4 bases; trimmed from J: 2 bases; junction bases lacking a gene match: 4. Taken from the germline V gene (reference sequence), the CDR1 and CDR2 loops are LNHDA and SQIVND. Reading from cysteine to phenylalanine, the CDR3 counts 14 amino acids. Only the CDR3 DNA is retained, 42 bases long and in frame from the first base. Source material: whole blood. The V gene is TRBV19 and the J gene is TRBJ2-5; 7 bases in the junction line up with TRBD1. The sequence derives from an adult who was a healthcare worker with PCR-confirmed SARS-CoV-2 infection or an uninfected control (not recorded which). CDR3 sequence: CASSKQGMQETQYF. The DNA reads TGTGCCAGTAGTAAACAGGGGATGCAAGAGACCCAGTACTTC.